This record looks at one TCR beta chain sequence and its context. These data come from a study of blood T cell repertoires in COVID-19. Study-wide context: Researchers got acute and convalescent COVID-19 samples from the United States, Italy and Spain. Sample material is recorded as cDNA or gDNA derived from T cells, B-cell-depleted T cells, or PBMCs.

How the authors handled the data: Researchers report that nucleated cell counts were estimated from reference gene primer amplification. TCRdb keeps only in-frame clones here, not all; method: immunoSEQ multiplex PCR. The V and J calls and clone size come from that table; D and trimming were worked out from the DNA. The sample carries tens of thousands of clones, around 77% recorded once. The length of the CDR3 is 12 residues. V was pared by 4 bases and J by 6 bases, with 3 bases of the junction left unmatched. The germline V gene has CDR1 SQVTM and CDR2 ANQGSEA. The sequenced material came from peripheral blood. This TCR was sampled from a man at least 80 years old with active or convalescent COVID-19. The chain couples TRBV29-1 to TRBJ2-1; 7 bases agree with TRBD1. DNA for the CDR3: TGCAGCGTTGCGCCAGGGGGCAATGAGCAGTTCTTC. This codes for CSVAPGGNEQFF.